This T cell receptor beta chain is drawn from a study of cytomegalovirus exposure and HLA in healthy donors. General study findings and limits: Three chains linked to CMV were shown in vitro to be specific for CMV antigens. An Asian-associated ancestry cluster reportedly showed fewer N-insertions than the approximately 690-donor mean in a later analysis.

Primers: 60 Vbeta forward and 13 Jbeta reverse. TCRdb's table, derived via immunoSEQ multiplex PCR, lists solely in-frame clones and lacks some. In the table there are about 170,000 clones, approximately 72% of which are singletons. A word on this clone: Antigen: not known.

The receptor was isolated from a female donor in good health and CMV-seronegative. Sequencing was carried out using PBMCs.

The CDR3 coding sequence is TGCGCCAGCAGCCTAGGACAGGGACTACTTAACTATGGCTACACCTTC. Protein product: CASSLGQGLLNYGYTF. The chain recombines TRBV5-1 with TRBJ1-2; TRBD1 aligns across 8 bases. The CDR3 runs 16 residues. From germline, CDR1 is SGHRS and CDR2 YFSETQ. With 4 bases clipped from V and 1 base from J, the junction kept 9 bases outside the gene matches.